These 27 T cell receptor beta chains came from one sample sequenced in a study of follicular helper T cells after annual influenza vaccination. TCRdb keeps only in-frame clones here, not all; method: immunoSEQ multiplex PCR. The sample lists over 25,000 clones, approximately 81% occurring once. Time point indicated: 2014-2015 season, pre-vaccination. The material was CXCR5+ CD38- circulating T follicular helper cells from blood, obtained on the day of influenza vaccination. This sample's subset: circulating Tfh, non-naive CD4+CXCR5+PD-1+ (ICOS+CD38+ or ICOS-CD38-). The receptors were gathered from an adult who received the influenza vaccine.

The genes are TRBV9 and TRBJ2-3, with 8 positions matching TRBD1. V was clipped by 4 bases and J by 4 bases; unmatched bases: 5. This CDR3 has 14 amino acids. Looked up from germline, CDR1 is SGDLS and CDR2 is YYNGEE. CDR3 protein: CASSRGQGADTQYF. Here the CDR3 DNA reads TGTGCCAGCAGCCGAGGACAGGGTGCAGATACGCAGTATTTT.

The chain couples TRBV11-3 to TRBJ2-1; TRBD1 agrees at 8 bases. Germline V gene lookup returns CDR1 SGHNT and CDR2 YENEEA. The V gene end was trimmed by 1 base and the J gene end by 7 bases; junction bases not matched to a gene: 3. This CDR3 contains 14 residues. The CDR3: CASSLGTGWNEQFF. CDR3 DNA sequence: TGTGCCAGCAGCTTAGGGACAGGGTGGAATGAGCAGTTCTTC.

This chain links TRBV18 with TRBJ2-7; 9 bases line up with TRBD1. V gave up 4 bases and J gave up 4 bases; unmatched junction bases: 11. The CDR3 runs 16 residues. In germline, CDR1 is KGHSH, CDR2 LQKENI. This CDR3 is CASSRTGTGPAYEQYF. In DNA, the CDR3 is TGTGCCAGCTCACGCACCGGGACAGGGCCTGCTTACGAGCAGTACTTC. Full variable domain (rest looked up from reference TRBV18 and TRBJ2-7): NAGVMQNPRHLVRRRGQEARLRCSPMKGHSHVYWYRQLPEEGLKFMVYLQKENIIDESGMPKERFSAEFPKEGPSILRIQQVVRGDSAAYFCASSRTGTGPAYEQYFGPGTRLTVT.

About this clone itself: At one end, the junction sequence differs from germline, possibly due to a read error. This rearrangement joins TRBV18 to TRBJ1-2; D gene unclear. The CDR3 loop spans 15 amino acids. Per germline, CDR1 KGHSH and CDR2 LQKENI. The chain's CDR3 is CASSWSRDSNYGYIF. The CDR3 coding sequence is TGTGCCAGCTCATGGTCGCGGGATTCTAACTATGGCTACATCTTC.

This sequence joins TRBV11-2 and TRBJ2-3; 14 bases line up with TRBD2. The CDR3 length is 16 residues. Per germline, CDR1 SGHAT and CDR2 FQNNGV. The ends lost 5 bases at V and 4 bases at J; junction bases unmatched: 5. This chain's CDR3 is CASSPPGLAGADTQYF. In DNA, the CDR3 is TGTGCCAGCAGCCCGCCGGGACTAGCGGGAGCAGATACGCAGTATTTT.

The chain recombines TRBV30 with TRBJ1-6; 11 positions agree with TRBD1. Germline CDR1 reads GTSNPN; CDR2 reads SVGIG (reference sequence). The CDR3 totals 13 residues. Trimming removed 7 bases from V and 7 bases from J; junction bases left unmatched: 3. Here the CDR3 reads CALRTGGNSPLHF. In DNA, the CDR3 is TGTGCCTTAAGGACAGGGGGCAATTCACCCCTCCACTTT.

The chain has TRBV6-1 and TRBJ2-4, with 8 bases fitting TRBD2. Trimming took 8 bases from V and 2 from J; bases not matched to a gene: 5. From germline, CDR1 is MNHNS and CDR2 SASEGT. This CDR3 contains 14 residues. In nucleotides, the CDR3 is TGTGCCAGCCAATCGGGGGGGACCAAAAACATTCAGTACTTC. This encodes CASQSGGTKNIQYF.

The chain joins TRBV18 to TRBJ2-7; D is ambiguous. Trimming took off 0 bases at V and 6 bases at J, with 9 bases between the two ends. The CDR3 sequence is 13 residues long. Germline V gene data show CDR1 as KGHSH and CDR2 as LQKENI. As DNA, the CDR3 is TGTGCCAGCTCACCACCCCTAGTGACCGAGCAGTACTTC. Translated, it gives CASSPPLVTEQYF.

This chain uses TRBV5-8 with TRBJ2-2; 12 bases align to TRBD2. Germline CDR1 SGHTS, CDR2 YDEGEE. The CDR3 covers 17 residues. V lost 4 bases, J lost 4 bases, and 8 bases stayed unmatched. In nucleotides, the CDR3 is TGTGCCAGCAGCCCAACTAGCGGGGGGTTCTCCACCGGGGAGCTGTTTTTT. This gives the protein CASSPTSGGFSTGELFF.

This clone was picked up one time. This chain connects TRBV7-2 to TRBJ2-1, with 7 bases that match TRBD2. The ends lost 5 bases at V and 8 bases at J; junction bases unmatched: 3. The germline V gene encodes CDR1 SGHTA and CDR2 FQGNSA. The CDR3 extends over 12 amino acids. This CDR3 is CASSPSGDEQFF. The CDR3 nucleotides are TGTGCCAGCAGCCCAAGCGGGGATGAGCAGTTCTTC.

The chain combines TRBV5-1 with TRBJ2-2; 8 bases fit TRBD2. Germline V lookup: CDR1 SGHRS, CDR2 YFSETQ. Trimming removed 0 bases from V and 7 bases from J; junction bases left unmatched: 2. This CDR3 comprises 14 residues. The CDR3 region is CASSLERGNGELFF. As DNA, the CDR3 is TGCGCCAGCAGCTTGGAGCGGGGGAACGGGGAGCTGTTTTTT.

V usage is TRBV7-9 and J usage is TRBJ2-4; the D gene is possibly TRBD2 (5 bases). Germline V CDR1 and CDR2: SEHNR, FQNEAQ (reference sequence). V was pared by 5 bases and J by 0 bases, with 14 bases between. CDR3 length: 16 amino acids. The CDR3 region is CASSPGAGLAKNIQYF. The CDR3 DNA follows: TGTGCCAGCAGCCCCGGAGCCGGACTAGCCAAAAACATTCAGTACTTC. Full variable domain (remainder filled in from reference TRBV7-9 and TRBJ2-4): DTGVSQNPRHKITKRGQNVTFRCDPISEHNRLYWYRQTLGQGPEFLTYFQNEAQLEKSRLLSDRFSAERPKGSFSTLEIQRTEQGDSAMYLCASSPGAGLAKNIQYFGAGTRLSVL.

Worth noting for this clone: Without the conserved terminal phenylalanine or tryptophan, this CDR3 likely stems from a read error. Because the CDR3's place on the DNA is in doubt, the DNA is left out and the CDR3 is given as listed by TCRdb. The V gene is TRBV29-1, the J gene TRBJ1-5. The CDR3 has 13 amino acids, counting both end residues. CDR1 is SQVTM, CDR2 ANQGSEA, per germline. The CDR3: CSVEPQEGQPQRL.

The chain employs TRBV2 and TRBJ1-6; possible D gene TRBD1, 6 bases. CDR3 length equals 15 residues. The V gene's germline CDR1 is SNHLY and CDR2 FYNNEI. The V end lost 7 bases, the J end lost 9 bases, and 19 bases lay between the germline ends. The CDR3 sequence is CASMGGGRFGSPLHF. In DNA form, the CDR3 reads TGTGCCAGCATGGGAGGGGGACGGTTTGGTTCACCCCTCCACTTT.

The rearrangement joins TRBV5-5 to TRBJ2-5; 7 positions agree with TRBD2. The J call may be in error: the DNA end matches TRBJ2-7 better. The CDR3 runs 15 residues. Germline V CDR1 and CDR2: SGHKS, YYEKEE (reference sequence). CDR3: CASSPFGGRGYEQYF. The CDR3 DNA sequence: TGTGCCAGCAGCCCATTCGGCGGGAGAGGGTACGAGCAGTACTTC.

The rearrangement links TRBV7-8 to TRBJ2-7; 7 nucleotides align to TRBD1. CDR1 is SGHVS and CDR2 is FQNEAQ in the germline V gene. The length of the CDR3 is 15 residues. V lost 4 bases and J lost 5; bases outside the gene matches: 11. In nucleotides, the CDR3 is TGTGCCAGCAGCTCAACAGGGGTATCGCGCCACGAGCAGTACTTC. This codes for CASSSTGVSRHEQYF. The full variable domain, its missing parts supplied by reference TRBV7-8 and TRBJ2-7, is GAGVSQSPRYKVAKRGQDVALRCDPISGHVSLFWYQQALGQGPEFLTYFQNEAQLDKSGLPSDRFFAERPEGSVSTLKIQRTQQEDSAVYLCASSSTGVSRHEQYFGPGTRLTVT.

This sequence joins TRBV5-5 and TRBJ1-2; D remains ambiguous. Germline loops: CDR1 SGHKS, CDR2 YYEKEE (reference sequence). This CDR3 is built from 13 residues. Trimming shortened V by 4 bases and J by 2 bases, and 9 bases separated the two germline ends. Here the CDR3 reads CASSPTLNYGYTF. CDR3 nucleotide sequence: TGTGCCAGCAGCCCTACACTAAACTATGGCTACACCTTC. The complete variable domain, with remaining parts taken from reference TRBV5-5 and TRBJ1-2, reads DAGVTQSPTHLIKTRGQQVTLRCSPISGHKSVSWYQQVLGQGPQFIFQYYEKEERGRGNFPDRFSARQFPNYSSELNVNALLLGDSALYLCASSPTLNYGYTFGSGTRLTVV.

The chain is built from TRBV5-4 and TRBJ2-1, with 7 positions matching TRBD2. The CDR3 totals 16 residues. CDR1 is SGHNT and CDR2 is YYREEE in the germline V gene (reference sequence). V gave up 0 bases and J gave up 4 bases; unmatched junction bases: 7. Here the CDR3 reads CASSLATGGPYNEQFF. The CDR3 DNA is TGTGCCAGCAGCTTGGCAACGGGGGGTCCGTACAATGAGCAGTTCTTC.

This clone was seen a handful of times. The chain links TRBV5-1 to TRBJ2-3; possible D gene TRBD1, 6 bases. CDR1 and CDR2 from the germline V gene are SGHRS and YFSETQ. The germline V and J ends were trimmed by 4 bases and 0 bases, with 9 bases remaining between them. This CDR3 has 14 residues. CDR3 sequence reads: CASSPGESTDTQYF. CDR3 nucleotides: TGCGCCAGCAGCCCAGGGGAGAGCACAGATACGCAGTATTTT.

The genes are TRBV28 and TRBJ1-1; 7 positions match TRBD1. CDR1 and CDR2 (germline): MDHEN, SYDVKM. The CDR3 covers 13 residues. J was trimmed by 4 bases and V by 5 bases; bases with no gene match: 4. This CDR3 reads CASSRDRVTEAFF. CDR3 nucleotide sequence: TGTGCCAGCAGTCGAGACAGGGTCACTGAAGCTTTCTTT.

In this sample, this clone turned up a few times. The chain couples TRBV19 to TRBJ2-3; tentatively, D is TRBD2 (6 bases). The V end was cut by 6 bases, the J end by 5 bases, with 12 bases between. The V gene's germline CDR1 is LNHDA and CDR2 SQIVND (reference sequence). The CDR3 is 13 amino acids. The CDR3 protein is CASSASEEDTQYF. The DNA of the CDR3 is TGTGCCAGTAGCGCTAGCGAAGAAGATACGCAGTATTTT.

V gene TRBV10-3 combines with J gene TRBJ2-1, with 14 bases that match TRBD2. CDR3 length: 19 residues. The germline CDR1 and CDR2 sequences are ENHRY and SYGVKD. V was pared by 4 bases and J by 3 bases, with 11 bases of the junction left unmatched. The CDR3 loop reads CAISGAPGLAGEGYNEQFF. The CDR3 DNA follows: TGTGCCATCAGTGGCGCTCCGGGACTAGCGGGAGAGGGCTACAATGAGCAGTTCTTC.

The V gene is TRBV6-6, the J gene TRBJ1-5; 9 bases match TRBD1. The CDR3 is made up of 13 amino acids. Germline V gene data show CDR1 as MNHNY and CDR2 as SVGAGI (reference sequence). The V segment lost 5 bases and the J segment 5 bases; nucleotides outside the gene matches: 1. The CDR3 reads CASSRDRDQPQHF. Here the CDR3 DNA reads TGTGCCAGCAGTCGGGACAGGGATCAGCCCCAGCATTTT.

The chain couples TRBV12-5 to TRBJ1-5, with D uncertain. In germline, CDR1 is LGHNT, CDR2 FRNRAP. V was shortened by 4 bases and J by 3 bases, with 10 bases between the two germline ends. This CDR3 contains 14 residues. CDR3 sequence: CASGSAVANQPQHF. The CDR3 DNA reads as TGTGCTAGTGGTTCCGCAGTTGCCAATCAGCCCCAGCATTTT.

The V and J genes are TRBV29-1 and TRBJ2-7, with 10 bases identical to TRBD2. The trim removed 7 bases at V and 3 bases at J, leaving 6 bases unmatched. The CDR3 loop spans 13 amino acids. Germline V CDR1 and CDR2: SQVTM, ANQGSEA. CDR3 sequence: CSAGTSDYYEQYF. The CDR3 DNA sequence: TGCAGCGCCGGGACTAGCGACTACTACGAGCAGTACTTC.

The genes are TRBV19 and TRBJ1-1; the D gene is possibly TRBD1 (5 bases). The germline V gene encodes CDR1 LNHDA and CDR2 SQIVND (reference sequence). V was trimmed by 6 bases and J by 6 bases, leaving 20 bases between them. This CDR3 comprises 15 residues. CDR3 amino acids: CASSPASQGGAEAFF. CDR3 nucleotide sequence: TGTGCCAGTAGCCCCGCTAGTCAGGGAGGGGCTGAAGCTTTCTTT.

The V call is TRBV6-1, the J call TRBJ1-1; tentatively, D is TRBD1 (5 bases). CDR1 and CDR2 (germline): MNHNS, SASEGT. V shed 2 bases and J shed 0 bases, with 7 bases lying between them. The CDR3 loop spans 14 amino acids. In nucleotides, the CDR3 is TGTGCCAGCAGTGAACAGGGTATGAACACTGAAGCTTTCTTT. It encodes CASSEQGMNTEAFF.